This T cell receptor (beta chain) came from a study of cytomegalovirus exposure and HLA in healthy donors. Both 60 Vbeta primers and 13 Jbeta primers went into the PCR. Libraries were prepared by immunoSEQ multiplex PCR; TCRdb keeps only in-frame clonotypes and omits some of them. The profile covers 65,000 to 85,000 clones, with roughly 65% appearing a single time and 12% to 15% taken by the ten largest. Study findings and constraints: A later analysis found TCR association rates differed by HLA locus, highest for DRB1 and lowest for HLA-C.

Germline V CDR1 and CDR2: MNHEY, SMNVEV (reference sequence). V was clipped by 2 bases and J by 2 bases; unmatched bases: 5. CDR3 length: 16 residues. To note about this clone: Its antigen remains unknown.

The chain joins TRBV27 to TRBJ2-1; the match to TRBD2 covers 8 bases. Sequencing used PBMCs. The clonotype comes from a male donor in good health and CMV-seropositive. The CDR3 here is CASSLPSGPPYNEQFF. CDR3 in DNA: TGTGCCAGCAGTTTACCTAGCGGGCCCCCCTACAATGAGCAGTTCTTC.